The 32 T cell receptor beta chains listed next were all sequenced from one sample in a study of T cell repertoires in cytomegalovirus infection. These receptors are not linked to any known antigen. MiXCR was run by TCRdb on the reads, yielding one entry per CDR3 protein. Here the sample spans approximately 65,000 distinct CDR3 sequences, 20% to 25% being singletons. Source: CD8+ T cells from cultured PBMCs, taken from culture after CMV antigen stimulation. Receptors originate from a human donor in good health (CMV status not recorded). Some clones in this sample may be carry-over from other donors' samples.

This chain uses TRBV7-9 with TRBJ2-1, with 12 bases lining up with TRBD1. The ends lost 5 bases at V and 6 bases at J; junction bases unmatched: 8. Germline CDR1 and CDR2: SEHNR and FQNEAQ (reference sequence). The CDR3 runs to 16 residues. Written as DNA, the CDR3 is TGTGCCAGCAGCCGGTGGGGGACAGGGGGCCGCAATGAGCAGTTCTTC. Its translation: CASSRWGTGGRNEQFF.

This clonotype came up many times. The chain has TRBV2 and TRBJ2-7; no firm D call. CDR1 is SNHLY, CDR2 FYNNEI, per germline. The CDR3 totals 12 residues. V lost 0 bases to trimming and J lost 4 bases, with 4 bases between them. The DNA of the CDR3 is TGTGCCAGCAGTGAAGCGGGTTACGAGCAGTACTTC. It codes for CASSEAGYEQYF.

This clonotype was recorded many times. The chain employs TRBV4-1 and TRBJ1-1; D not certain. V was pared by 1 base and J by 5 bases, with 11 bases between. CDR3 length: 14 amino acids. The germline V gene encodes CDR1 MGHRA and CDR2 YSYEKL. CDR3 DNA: TGCGCCAGCAGCCAAGTTCGGGGTCGGACTGAAGCTTTCTTT. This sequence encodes CASSQVRGRTEAFF.

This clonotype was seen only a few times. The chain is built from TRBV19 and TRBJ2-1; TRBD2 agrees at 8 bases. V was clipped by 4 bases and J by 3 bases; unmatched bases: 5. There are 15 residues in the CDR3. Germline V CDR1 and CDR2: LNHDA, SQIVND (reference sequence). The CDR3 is CASSTSGGRYNEQFF. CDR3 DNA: TGTGCCAGTAGTACGAGCGGGGGACGCTACAATGAGCAGTTCTTC.

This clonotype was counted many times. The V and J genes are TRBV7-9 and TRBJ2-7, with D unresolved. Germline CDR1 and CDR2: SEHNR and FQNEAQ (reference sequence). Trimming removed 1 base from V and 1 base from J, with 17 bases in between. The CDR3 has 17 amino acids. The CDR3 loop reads CASSLVGGQRISYEQYF. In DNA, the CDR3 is TGTGCCAGCAGCTTAGTAGGCGGTCAGAGAATTTCCTACGAGCAGTACTTC.

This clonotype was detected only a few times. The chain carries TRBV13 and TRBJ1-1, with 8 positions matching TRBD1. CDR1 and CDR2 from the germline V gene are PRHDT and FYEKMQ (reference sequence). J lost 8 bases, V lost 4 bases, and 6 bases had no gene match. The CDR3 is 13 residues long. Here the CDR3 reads CASSWGQAGEAFF. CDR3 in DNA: TGTGCCAGCAGCTGGGGACAGGCGGGGGAAGCTTTCTTT. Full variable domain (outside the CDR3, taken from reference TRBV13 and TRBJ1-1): AAGVIQSPRHLIKEKRETATLKCYPIPRHDTVYWYQQGPGQDPQFLISFYEKMQSDKGSIPDRFSAQQFSDYHSELNMSSLELGDSALYFCASSWGQAGEAFFGQGTRLTVV.

The CDR3 loop reads CASSLGTGIENTEAFF. The CDR3 DNA follows: TGTGCCAGCAGCTTAGGGACAGGGATAGAGAACACTGAAGCTTTCTTT. J is TRBJ1-1 and V is TRBV7-6; 8 positions agree with TRBD1. The CDR3 loop spans 16 amino acids. The germline CDR1 and CDR2 sequences are SGHVS and FNYEAQ. The V and J ends lost 1 base and 1 base, in that order; junction bases with no gene match: 5.

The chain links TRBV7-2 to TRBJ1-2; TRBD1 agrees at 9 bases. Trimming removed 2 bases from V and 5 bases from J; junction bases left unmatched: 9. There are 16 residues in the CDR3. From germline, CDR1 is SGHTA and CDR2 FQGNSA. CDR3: CASSLTPGDRAYGYTF. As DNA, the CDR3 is TGTGCCAGCAGCTTAACTCCCGGGGACAGGGCTTATGGCTACACCTTC.

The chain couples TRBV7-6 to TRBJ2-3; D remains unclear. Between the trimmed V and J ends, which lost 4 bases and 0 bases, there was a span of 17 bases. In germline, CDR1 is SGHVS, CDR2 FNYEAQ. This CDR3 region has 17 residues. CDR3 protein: CASSSNGRVTSTDTQYF. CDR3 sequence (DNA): TGTGCCAGCAGCTCCAACGGTCGGGTGACTAGCACAGATACGCAGTATTTT.

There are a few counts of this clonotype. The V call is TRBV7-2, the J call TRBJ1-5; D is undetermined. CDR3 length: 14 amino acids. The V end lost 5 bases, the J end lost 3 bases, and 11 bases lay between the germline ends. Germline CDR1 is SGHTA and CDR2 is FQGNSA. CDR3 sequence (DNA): TGTGCCAGCAGCCGCCGACGTGTCAATCAGCCCCAGCATTTT. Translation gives CASSRRRVNQPQHF. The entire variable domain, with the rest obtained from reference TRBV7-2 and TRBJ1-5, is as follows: GAGVSQSPSNKVTEKGKDVELRCDPISGHTALYWYRQSLGQGLEFLIYFQGNSAPDKSGLPSDRFSAERTGGSVSTLTIQRTQQEDSAVYLCASSRRRVNQPQHFGDGTRLSIL.

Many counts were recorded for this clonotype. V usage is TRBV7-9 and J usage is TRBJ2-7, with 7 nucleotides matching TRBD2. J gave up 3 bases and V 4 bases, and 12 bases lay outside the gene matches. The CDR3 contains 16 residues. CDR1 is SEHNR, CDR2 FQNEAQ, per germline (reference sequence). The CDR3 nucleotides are TGTGCCAGCAGCTCCCCGGGGAGCGGGGAAAACTACGAGCAGTACTTC. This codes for CASSSPGSGENYEQYF.

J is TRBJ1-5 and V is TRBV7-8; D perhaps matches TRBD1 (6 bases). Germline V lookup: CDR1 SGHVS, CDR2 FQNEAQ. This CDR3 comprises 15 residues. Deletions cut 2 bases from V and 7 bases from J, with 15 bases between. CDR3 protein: CASSLSRQDKQPQHF. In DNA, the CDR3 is TGTGCCAGCAGCTTATCCCGACAGGACAAACAGCCCCAGCATTTT.

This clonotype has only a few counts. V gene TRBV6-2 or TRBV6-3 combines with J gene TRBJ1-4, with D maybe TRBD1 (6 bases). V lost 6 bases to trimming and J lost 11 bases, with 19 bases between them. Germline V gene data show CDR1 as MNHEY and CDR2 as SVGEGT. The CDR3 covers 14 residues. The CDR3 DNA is TGTGCCAGCAGACCCCGGGACACCCAACGCAAACTGTTTTTT. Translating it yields CASRPRDTQRKLFF.

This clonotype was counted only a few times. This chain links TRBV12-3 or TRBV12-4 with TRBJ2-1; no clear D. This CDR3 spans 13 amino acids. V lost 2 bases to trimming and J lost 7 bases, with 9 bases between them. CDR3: CASSLNEVNEQFF. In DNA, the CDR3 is TGTGCCAGCAGTTTAAACGAAGTTAATGAGCAGTTCTTC.

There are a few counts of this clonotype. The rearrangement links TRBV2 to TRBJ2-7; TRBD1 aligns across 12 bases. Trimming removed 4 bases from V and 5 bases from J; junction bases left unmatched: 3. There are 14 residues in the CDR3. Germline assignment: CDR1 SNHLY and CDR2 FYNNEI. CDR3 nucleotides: TGTGCCAGCAGTGGTCGGGACAGGGGGCACGAGCAGTACTTC. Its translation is CASSGRDRGHEQYF.

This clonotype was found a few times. Written as DNA, the CDR3 is TGTGCCAGCAGTTTAACTAGGATTAGGGGAGCCTACGAGCAGTACTTC. It specifies CASSLTRIRGAYEQYF. The chain has TRBV27 and TRBJ2-7; D may be TRBD1 or TRBD2 (5 bases each). There are 16 residues in the CDR3. V was shortened by 2 bases and J by 2 bases, with 16 bases between the two germline ends. Germline V lookup: CDR1 MNHEY, CDR2 SMNVEV (reference sequence).

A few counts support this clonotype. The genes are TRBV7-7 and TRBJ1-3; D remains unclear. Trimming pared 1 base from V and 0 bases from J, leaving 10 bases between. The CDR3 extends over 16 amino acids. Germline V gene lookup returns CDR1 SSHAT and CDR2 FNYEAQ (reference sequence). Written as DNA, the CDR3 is TGTGCCAGCAGCTTAGGCCCGGGGAGCTCTGGAAACACCATATATTTT. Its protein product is CASSLGPGSSGNTIYF.

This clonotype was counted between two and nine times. This CDR3 reads CASSDPDKPGYGYTF. Written as DNA, the CDR3 is TGTGCCAGCAGCGACCCGGACAAGCCGGGCTATGGCTACACCTTC. The chain uses TRBV2 and TRBJ1-2; TRBD1 is a possible D gene (5 bases). V was shortened by 6 bases and J by 4 bases, with 18 bases between the two germline ends. This CDR3 is 15 amino acids long. Germline V gives CDR1 SNHLY, CDR2 FYNNEI. The full variable domain, in which reference TRBV2 and TRBJ1-2 provide the parts outside the CDR3, is EPEVTQTPSHQVTQMGQEVILRCVPISNHLYFYWYRQILGQKVEFLVSFYNNEISEKSEIFDDQFSVERPDGSNFTLKIRSTKLEDSAMYFCASSDPDKPGYGYTFGSGTRLTVV.

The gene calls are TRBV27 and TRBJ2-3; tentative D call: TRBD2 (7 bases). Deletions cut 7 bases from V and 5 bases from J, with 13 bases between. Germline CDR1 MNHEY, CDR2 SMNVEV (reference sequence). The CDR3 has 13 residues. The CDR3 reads CASTPGGLDTQYF. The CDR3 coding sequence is TGTGCCAGCACCCCGGGGGGCTTAGATACGCAGTATTTT.

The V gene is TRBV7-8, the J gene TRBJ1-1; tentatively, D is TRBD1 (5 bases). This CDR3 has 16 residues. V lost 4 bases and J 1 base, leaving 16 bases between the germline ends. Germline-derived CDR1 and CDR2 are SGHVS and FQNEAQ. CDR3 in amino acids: CASSSTPGRANTEAFF. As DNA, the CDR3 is TGTGCCAGCAGCTCAACACCGGGACGGGCGAACACTGAAGCTTTCTTT. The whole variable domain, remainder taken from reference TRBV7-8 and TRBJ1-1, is GAGVSQSPRYKVAKRGQDVALRCDPISGHVSLFWYQQALGQGPEFLTYFQNEAQLDKSGLPSDRFFAERPEGSVSTLKIQRTQQEDSAVYLCASSSTPGRANTEAFFGQGTRLTVV.

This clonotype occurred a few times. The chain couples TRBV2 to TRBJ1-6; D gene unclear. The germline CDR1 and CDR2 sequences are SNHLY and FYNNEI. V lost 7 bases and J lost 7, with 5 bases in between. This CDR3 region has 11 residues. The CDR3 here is CASKGNSPLHF. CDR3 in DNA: TGTGCCAGCAAGGGAAATTCACCCCTCCACTTT.

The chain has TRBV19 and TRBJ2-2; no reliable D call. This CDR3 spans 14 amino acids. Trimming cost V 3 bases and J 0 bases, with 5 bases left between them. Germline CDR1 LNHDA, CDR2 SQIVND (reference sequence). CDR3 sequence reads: CASSMVSNTGELFF. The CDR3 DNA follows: TGTGCCAGTAGTATGGTCTCGAACACCGGGGAGCTGTTTTTT.

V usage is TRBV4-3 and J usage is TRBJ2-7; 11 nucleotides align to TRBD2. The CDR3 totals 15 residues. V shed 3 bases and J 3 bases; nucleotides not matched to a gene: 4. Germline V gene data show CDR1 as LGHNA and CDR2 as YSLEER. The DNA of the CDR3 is TGCGCCAGCAGCCATGGGACTAGCGGACTCTACGAGCAGTACTTC. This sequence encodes CASSHGTSGLYEQYF.

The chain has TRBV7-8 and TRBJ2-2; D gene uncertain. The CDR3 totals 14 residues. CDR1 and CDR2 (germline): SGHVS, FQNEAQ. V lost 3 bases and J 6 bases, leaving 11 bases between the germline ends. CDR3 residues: CASSLPRHSGELFF. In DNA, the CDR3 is TGTGCCAGCAGCTTGCCTCGACATTCCGGGGAGCTGTTTTTT.

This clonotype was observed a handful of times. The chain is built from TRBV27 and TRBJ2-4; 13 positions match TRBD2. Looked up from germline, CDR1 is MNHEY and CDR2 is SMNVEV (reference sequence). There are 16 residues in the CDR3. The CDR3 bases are TGTACCTCCGGGACTAGCGGGGTCCTAGCCAAAAACATTCAGTACTTC. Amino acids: CTSGTSGVLAKNIQYF.

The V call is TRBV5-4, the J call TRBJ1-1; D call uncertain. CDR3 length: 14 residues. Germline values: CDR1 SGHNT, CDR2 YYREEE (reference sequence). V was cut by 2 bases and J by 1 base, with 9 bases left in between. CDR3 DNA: TGTGCCAGCAGCTTTAGCCCGGAGAACACTGAAGCTTTCTTT. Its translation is CASSFSPENTEAFF.

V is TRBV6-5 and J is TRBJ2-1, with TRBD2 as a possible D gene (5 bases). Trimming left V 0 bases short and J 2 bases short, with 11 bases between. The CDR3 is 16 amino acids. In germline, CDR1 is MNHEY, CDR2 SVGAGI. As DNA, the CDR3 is TGTGCCAGCAGTTACTCCCGGGGAGTCACCTACAATGAGCAGTTCTTC. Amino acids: CASSYSRGVTYNEQFF.

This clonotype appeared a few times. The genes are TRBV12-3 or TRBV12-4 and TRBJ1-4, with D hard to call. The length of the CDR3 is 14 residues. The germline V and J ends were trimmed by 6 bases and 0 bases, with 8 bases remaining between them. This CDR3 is CASRKESTNEKLFF. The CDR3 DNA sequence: TGTGCCAGCAGGAAAGAGTCAACTAATGAAAAACTGTTTTTT.

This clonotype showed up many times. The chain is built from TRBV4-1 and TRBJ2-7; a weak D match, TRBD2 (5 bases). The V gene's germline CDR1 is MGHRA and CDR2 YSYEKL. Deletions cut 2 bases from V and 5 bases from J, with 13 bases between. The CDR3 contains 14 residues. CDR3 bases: TGCGCCAGCAGCCAAAAGAGGCTGGAGGACGAGCAGTACTTC. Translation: CASSQKRLEDEQYF.

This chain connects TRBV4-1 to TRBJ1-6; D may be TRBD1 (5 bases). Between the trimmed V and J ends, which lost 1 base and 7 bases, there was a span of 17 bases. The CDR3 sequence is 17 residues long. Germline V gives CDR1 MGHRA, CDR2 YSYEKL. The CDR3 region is CASSQVAVGVWNSPLHF. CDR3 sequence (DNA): TGCGCCAGCAGCCAAGTCGCGGTGGGGGTTTGGAATTCACCCCTCCACTTT.

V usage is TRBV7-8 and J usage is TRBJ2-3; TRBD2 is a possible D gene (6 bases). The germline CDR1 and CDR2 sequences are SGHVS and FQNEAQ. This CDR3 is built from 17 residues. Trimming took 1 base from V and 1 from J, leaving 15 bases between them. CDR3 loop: CASSLVVAVKGTDTQYF. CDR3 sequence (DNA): TGTGCCAGCAGCTTAGTAGTAGCGGTGAAGGGCACAGATACGCAGTATTTT.

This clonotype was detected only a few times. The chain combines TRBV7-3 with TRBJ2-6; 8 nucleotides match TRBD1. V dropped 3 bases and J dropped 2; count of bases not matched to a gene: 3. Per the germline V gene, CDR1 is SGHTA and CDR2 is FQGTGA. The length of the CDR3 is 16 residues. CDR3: CASSFPTGAGANVLTF. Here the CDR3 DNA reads TGTGCCAGCAGCTTCCCGACAGGGGCTGGGGCCAACGTCCTGACTTTC.